These T cell receptor beta chains were read from a single sample in a study of patients and donors after allogeneic stem cell transplantation. TCRdb redid the calling of the RT-PCR reads with MiXCR, one entry per CDR3 protein. The profile shows 150,000 to 200,000 distinct CDR3 sequences, 20% to 25% of them singletons. Specimen: blood, either unsorted or a sorted T cell fraction (not recorded which). The receptors come from a human donor who was either an allogeneic HSCT recipient or a stem cell or donor lymphocyte infusion donor (not recorded which). It is not recorded whose cells these are; they may come from a transplant donor. Both conserved end residues are part of each CDR3. The D gene is left open where the match is weak. Clone size appears in some rows only: once, few, many, or a class for an expanded clone.

v_call	clone_size	j_call	d_call	cdr3_nt	cdr3_aa
TRBV27	NA	TRBJ1-2	NA	TGTGCCAGCAGTCCGCTTACAGGGAGCCAAGGCTACACCTTC	CASSPLTGSQGYTF
TRBV5-1	few	TRBJ2-7	NA	TGCGCCAGCACCGGGGGCTACTTATCCTACGAGCAGTACTTC	CASTGGYLSYEQYF
TRBV29-1	many	TRBJ1-1	NA	TGCAGCGTCGTTCCCTTTACAATGAACACTGAAGCTTTCTTT	CSVVPFTMNTEAFF
TRBV30	NA	TRBJ1-2	TRBD1	TGTGCCTGGAGAGGGGGCAGCAGTTTCTATGGCTACACCTTC	CAWRGGSSFYGYTF
TRBV6-7	few	TRBJ2-6	NA	TGTGCCAGACGGACCGGGGCGGGGGCCAACGTCCTGACTTTC	CARRTGAGANVLTF
TRBV20-1	NA	TRBJ2-7	NA	TGCAGTGCCAAGGCGCCTAGCTACGAGCAGTACTTC	CSAKAPSYEQYF
TRBV7-2	few	TRBJ1-2	NA	TGTGCCAGCAGCTTAGGGACAGCGGAATATGGCTACACCTTC	CASSLGTAEYGYTF
TRBV10-3	NA	TRBJ2-7	NA	TGTGCCATCAGTGATACAGGGTCCTACGAGCAGTACTTC	CAISDTGSYEQYF
TRBV20-1	once	TRBJ2-1	NA	TGCAGTGCTAGGGACGGGTTAGCGGGACAGAGCTCCTACAATGAGCAGTTCTTC	CSARDGLAGQSSYNEQFF
TRBV7-9	NA	TRBJ2-2	NA	TGTGCCAGCAGCTTAGAGAACACCGGGGAGCTGTTTTTT	CASSLENTGELFF
TRBV20-1	few	TRBJ2-3	NA	TGCAGTGCTAGGGCAAGCCCGGATACGCAGTATTTT	CSARASPDTQYF
TRBV29-1	few	TRBJ1-2	NA	TGCAGCGTTGCGGGGGGCGTCTATGGCTACACCTTC	CSVAGGVYGYTF
TRBV20-1	NA	TRBJ1-1	NA	TGCAGTGCCCGTCCTGTTCGGACTGAAGCTTTCTTT	CSARPVRTEAFF
TRBV30	few	TRBJ1-2	NA	TGTGCCTGGAAGCTCTCACCGACCGTTGATGGCTATGGCTACACCTTC	CAWKLSPTVDGYGYTF
TRBV7-9	NA	TRBJ2-2	TRBD1	TGTGCCAGCAGCCCCTCCGGGACAGATAACACCGGGGAGCTGTTTTTT	CASSPSGTDNTGELFF
TRBV12-3/TRBV12-4	NA	TRBJ1-1	NA	TGTGCCAGCAGTTTAACGCCAGTACTGGGGACTGAAGCTTTCTTT	CASSLTPVLGTEAFF
TRBV29-1	NA	TRBJ2-5	NA	TGCAGCGTCGCCTACCTCGGGACACAAGAGACCCAGTACTTC	CSVAYLGTQETQYF
TRBV7-9	many	TRBJ1-1	NA	TGTGCCAGCAGCCGGGACGTCGACCCTGAAGCTTTCTTT	CASSRDVDPEAFF
TRBV19	few	TRBJ1-5	NA	TGTGCCAGTAGTCGCACGAGTGGGAGGACCCAGCATTTT	CASSRTSGRTQHF
TRBV2	few	TRBJ2-7	TRBD1	TGTGCCAGCAGTGACGGACAGGGCTCCTACGAGCAGTACTTC	CASSDGQGSYEQYF
TRBV2	NA	TRBJ1-6	NA	TGTGCCAGCAGTGAAAATTCGCCGGAACTTAATTCACCCCTCCACTTT	CASSENSPELNSPLHF
TRBV5-1	many	TRBJ1-1	NA	TGCGCCAGCAGCTTGGCCGGGAGGAACACTGAAGCTTTCTTT	CASSLAGRNTEAFF
TRBV7-2	few	TRBJ2-1	TRBD2	TGTGCCAGCAGCGACGCGACTAGCGGGGGCCGGACCTACAATGAGCAGTTCTTC	CASSDATSGGRTYNEQFF
TRBV9	NA	TRBJ1-2	TRBD1	TGTGCCAGCAGTACTACAGGGGGTCGTAACTATGGCTACACCTTC	CASSTTGGRNYGYTF
TRBV20-1	NA	TRBJ2-3	TRBD1	TGCAGTGCTAGCCAGGGGGCAAATACGCAGTATTTT	CSASQGANTQYF
TRBV20-1	NA	TRBJ2-7	TRBD1	TGCAGTGCTAGCGGTTTCGCGGGACAGGACTACGAGCAGTACTTC	CSASGFAGQDYEQYF
TRBV6-5	many	TRBJ1-1	NA	TGTGCCAGCAGTCCTACAGGGTTGAACACTGAAGCTTTCTTT	CASSPTGLNTEAFF
TRBV20-1	NA	TRBJ2-3	TRBD2	TGCAGTGCTACTCTAGCGGGGGTCACAGATACGCAGTATTTT	CSATLAGVTDTQYF